The 22 T cell receptor beta chains below come from one sample, sequenced in a study of type 1 regulatory T cells. Their antigens are not known. TCRdb independently ran MiXCR on the reads; one entry per CDR3 protein. This table holds under 85,000 distinct CDR3 sequences, about 50% found once. Material: cultured non-Tr1 T cells, either the whole culture or a sorted T cell fraction (not recorded which). The receptors originated from a human donor in good health.

The chain employs TRBV30 and TRBJ2-5; no clear D. Germline-derived CDR1 and CDR2 are GTSNPN and SVGIG (reference sequence). The CDR3 length is 11 residues. With 7 bases removed from V and 5 bases from J, the gap between germline ends came to 11 bases. CDR3 residues: CAYSRPETQYF. In DNA, the CDR3 is TGTGCCTACTCCAGGCCGGAGACCCAGTACTTC.

The rearrangement uses TRBV19 and TRBJ1-6; 9 nucleotides match TRBD1. The CDR3 is 17 amino acids. V lost 5 bases and J lost 7; bases outside the gene matches: 12. Looked up from germline, CDR1 is LNHDA and CDR2 is SQIVND (reference sequence). CDR3 loop: CASSLRPGTGNNSPLHF. CDR3 DNA sequence: TGTGCCAGTAGTCTCCGGCCCGGGACAGGGAACAATTCACCCCTCCACTTT.

The genes are TRBV7-9 and TRBJ2-5; D is unclear. CDR3 size: 12 residues. Germline V CDR1 and CDR2: SEHNR, FQNEAQ (reference sequence). The V end was cut by 3 bases, the J end by 5 bases, with 7 bases between. The chain's CDR3 is CASSFGWETQYF. As DNA, the CDR3 is TGTGCCAGCAGCTTTGGGTGGGAGACCCAGTACTTC. Variable domain in full (rest from reference TRBV7-9 and TRBJ2-5): DTGVSQNPRHKITKRGQNVTFRCDPISEHNRLYWYRQTLGQGPEFLTYFQNEAQLEKSRLLSDRFSAERPKGSFSTLEIQRTEQGDSAMYLCASSFGWETQYFGPGTRLLVL.

CDR3 sequence: CASSLVGPYEQYF. For the CDR3, the DNA is TGTGCCAGCAGCTTAGTAGGGCCTTACGAGCAGTACTTC. The rearrangement joins TRBV7-2 to TRBJ2-7, with D unclear. Trimming left V 1 base short and J 4 bases short, with 8 bases between. CDR1 SGHTA and CDR2 FQGNSA come from the germline V gene. This CDR3 is built from 13 residues. The full variable domain, its missing parts supplied by reference TRBV7-2 and TRBJ2-7, is GAGVSQSPSNKVTEKGKDVELRCDPISGHTALYWYRQSLGQGLEFLIYFQGNSAPDKSGLPSDRFSAERTGGSVSTLTIQRTQQEDSAVYLCASSLVGPYEQYFGPGTRLTVT.

The chain links TRBV5-6 to TRBJ1-1; the match to TRBD1 covers 10 bases. The CDR3 length is 16 residues. Looked up from germline, CDR1 is SGHDT and CDR2 is YYEEEE. V shed 0 bases and J 1 base; nucleotides not matched to a gene: 3. CDR3 in DNA: TGTGCCAGCAGCTTGGGGACAGGGGGAAGGAACACTGAAGCTTTCTTT. Residues: CASSLGTGGRNTEAFF.

The chain uses TRBV4-1 and TRBJ1-4; D possibly corresponds to TRBD1 (5 bases). V was pared by 1 base and J by 4 bases, with 7 bases between. The germline gives CDR1 MGHRA, CDR2 YSYEKL. This CDR3 contains 14 residues. CDR3 loop: CASSQGQLNEKLFF. The CDR3 DNA reads as TGCGCCAGCAGCCAAGGACAGCTTAATGAAAAACTGTTTTTT.

The chain recombines TRBV7-2 with TRBJ2-2; D gene ambiguous. CDR1 and CDR2 (germline): SGHTA, FQGNSA. The CDR3 sequence is 14 residues long. Between the trimmed V and J ends, which lost 2 bases and 1 base, there was a span of 5 bases. In DNA form, the CDR3 reads TGTGCCAGCAGCTTAAGGATGAACACCGGGGAGCTGTTTTTT. Its translation: CASSLRMNTGELFF.

The chain links TRBV15 to TRBJ2-3, with 9 nucleotides matching TRBD2. The trim removed 1 base at V and 0 bases at J, leaving 2 bases unmatched. Germline V gene lookup returns CDR1 LNHNV and CDR2 YYDKDF (reference sequence). CDR3 length equals 16 residues. The CDR3 sequence: CATSRGAGGSTDTQYF. The CDR3 region has the DNA TGTGCCACCAGCAGAGGAGCGGGGGGAAGCACAGATACGCAGTATTTT.

This sequence joins TRBV18 and TRBJ2-2; D is unclear. Looked up from germline, CDR1 is KGHSH and CDR2 is LQKENI. There are 16 residues in the CDR3. V was shortened by 2 bases and J by 0 bases, with 10 bases between the two germline ends. Written as DNA, the CDR3 is TGTGCCAGCTCACCATCGCCATCCGCGAACACCGGGGAGCTGTTTTTT. This gives the protein CASSPSPSANTGELFF. Full variable domain (missing parts from reference TRBV18 and TRBJ2-2): NAGVMQNPRHLVRRRGQEARLRCSPMKGHSHVYWYRQLPEEGLKFMVYLQKENIIDESGMPKERFSAEFPKEGPSILRIQQVVRGDSAAYFCASSPSPSANTGELFFGEGSRLTVL.

This rearrangement joins TRBV2 to TRBJ2-5, with D perhaps matching TRBD1 or TRBD2 (5 bases each). In germline, CDR1 is SNHLY, CDR2 FYNNEI. The V gene lost 7 bases and the J gene lost 5 bases, with 11 bases spanning the gap. The length of the CDR3 is 12 residues. CDR3 sequence (DNA): TGTGCCAGCACTCGGTGGGGGGAGACCCAGTACTTC. Translating it yields CASTRWGETQYF. The complete variable domain, with remaining parts taken from reference TRBV2 and TRBJ2-5, reads EPEVTQTPSHQVTQMGQEVILRCVPISNHLYFYWYRQILGQKVEFLVSFYNNEISEKSEIFDDQFSVERPDGSNFTLKIRSTKLEDSAMYFCASTRWGETQYFGPGTRLLVL.

The rearrangement joins TRBV6-1 to TRBJ2-1, with a tentative D call TRBD2 (6 bases). CDR3 size: 15 residues. Per germline, CDR1 MNHNS and CDR2 SASEGT. With 6 bases removed from V and 5 bases from J, the gap between germline ends came to 17 bases. The CDR3 nucleotides are TGTGCCAGCAGGCTCCAGGGAGGACACAACAATGAGCAGTTCTTC. It is translated as CASRLQGGHNNEQFF.

V is TRBV19 and J is TRBJ1-4; D is ambiguous. The CDR3 length is 13 residues. The germline V and J ends were trimmed by 5 bases and 6 bases, with 10 bases remaining between them. The germline CDR1 and CDR2 sequences are LNHDA and SQIVND (reference sequence). The DNA for the CDR3 is TGTGCCAGTAGTTCGCGACTGGATGAAAAACTGTTTTTT. Translated: CASSSRLDEKLFF.

V gene TRBV7-2 combines with J gene TRBJ1-1; D is possibly TRBD1 (5 bases). The length of the CDR3 is 16 residues. V dropped 3 bases and J dropped 0 bases, with 14 bases sitting between them. Germline V CDR1 and CDR2: SGHTA, FQGNSA. The CDR3 protein is CASSFRGLGMNTEAFF. As DNA, the CDR3 is TGTGCCAGCAGCTTCCGGGGGTTGGGGATGAACACTGAAGCTTTCTTT.

This clonotype has more than one count but fewer than ten. The chain has TRBV18 and TRBJ2-5; either TRBD1 or TRBD2 may fit D (5 bases each). V was shortened by 3 bases and J by 0 bases, with 8 bases between the two germline ends. CDR1 and CDR2 (germline): KGHSH, LQKENI. The CDR3 covers 14 residues. The CDR3 spells CASSPGTYQETQYF. The CDR3 region has the DNA TGTGCCAGCTCACCCGGGACGTACCAAGAGACCCAGTACTTC.

CDR3 amino acids: CASSLRTGNYNEQFF. The DNA for the CDR3 is TGTGCCAGCAGCTTAAGGACAGGTAACTACAATGAGCAGTTCTTC. The chain joins TRBV7-2 to TRBJ2-1, with 7 nucleotides matching TRBD1. CDR1 SGHTA and CDR2 FQGNSA come from the germline V gene. J lost 3 bases, V lost 2 bases, and 4 bases had no gene match. The CDR3 has 15 residues.

This clonotype was seen more than once but under ten times. V is TRBV20-1 and J is TRBJ2-5, with TRBD1 matching 10 bases. Germline CDR1 and CDR2: DFQATT and SNEGSKA (reference sequence). The CDR3 length is 13 residues. Germline trimming cut 5 bases from V and 3 bases from J; bases unmatched to any gene: 3. The CDR3 DNA is TGCAGTGCTCAGGGACAGGGGAAAGAGACCCAGTACTTC. It translates to CSAQGQGKETQYF.

This chain uses TRBV2 with TRBJ2-3; D possibly corresponds to TRBD1 (7 bases). The CDR3 has 12 residues. Trimming removed 8 bases at V and 7 bases at J, with 13 bases between. The germline V gene encodes CDR1 SNHLY and CDR2 FYNNEI. CDR3 sequence (DNA): TGTGCCAGCGGAGGGGACAGCTATACGCAGTATTTT. Its protein is CASGGDSYTQYF.

This clonotype has a count of ten or more. The chain couples TRBV7-2 to TRBJ1-2; D gene ambiguous. Germline V CDR1 and CDR2: SGHTA, FQGNSA. Trimming pared 5 bases from V and 8 bases from J, leaving 12 bases between. This CDR3 comprises 12 residues. This chain's CDR3 is CASSKEARGYTF. In DNA form, the CDR3 reads TGTGCCAGCAGCAAAGAAGCAAGGGGCTACACCTTC.

The chain joins TRBV4-2 to TRBJ2-1, with TRBD2 as a possible D gene (7 bases). V lost 2 bases and J lost 2, with 16 bases in between. Germline values: CDR1 LGHNA, CDR2 YNFKEQ. The CDR3 extends over 17 amino acids. In DNA, the CDR3 is TGTGCCAGCAGCCAAAGAGTTGGGGGGGCCGCCTACAATGAGCAGTTCTTC. It is translated as CASSQRVGGAAYNEQFF.

This rearrangement joins TRBV30 to TRBJ2-3, with D unclear. The CDR3 runs to 11 residues. Per the germline V gene, CDR1 is GTSNPN and CDR2 is SVGIG (reference sequence). V was shortened by 3 bases and J by 8 bases, with 9 bases between the two germline ends. The CDR3 is CAWSPLSTQYF. The CDR3 DNA is TGTGCCTGGAGCCCCTTATCTACGCAGTATTTT.

The sample holds a few counts of this clonotype. The rearrangement joins TRBV29-1 to TRBJ1-1; possibly TRBD1 for D (5 bases). CDR1 SQVTM and CDR2 ANQGSEA come from the germline V gene. There are 13 residues in the CDR3. The V end was cut by 4 bases, the J end by 0 bases, with 9 bases between. The CDR3 region has the DNA TGCAGCGTTGGGGAGACAGTGAACACTGAAGCTTTCTTT. Translation: CSVGETVNTEAFF.

This clonotype was picked up a small number of times. The rearrangement joins TRBV5-1 to TRBJ1-3; maybe TRBD1 (6 bases). The CDR3 sequence is 16 residues long. Trimming stripped 2 bases from V and 3 bases from J, with 15 bases between. Germline CDR1 is SGHRS and CDR2 is YFSETQ. This CDR3 reads CASSFNTGRDGNTIYF. The CDR3 DNA follows: TGCGCCAGCAGCTTCAACACAGGGCGGGATGGAAACACCATATATTTT. The entire variable domain, with the rest obtained from reference TRBV5-1 and TRBJ1-3, is as follows: KAGVTQTPRYLIKTRGQQVTLSCSPISGHRSVSWYQQTPGQGLQFLFEYFSETQRNKGNFPGRFSGRQFSNSRSEMNVSTLELGDSALYLCASSFNTGRDGNTIYFGEGSWLTVV.